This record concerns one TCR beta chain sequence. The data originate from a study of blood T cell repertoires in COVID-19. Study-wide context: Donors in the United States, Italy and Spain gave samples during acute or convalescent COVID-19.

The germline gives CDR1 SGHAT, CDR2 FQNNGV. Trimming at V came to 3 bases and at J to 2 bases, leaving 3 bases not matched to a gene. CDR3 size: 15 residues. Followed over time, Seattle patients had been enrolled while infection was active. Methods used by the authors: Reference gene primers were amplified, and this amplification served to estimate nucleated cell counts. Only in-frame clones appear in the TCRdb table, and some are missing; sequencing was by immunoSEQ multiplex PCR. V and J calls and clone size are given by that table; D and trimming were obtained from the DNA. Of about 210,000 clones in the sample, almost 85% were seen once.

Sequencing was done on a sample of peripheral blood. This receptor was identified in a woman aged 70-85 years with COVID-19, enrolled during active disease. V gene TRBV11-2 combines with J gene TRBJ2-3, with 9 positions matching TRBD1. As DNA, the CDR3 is TGTGCCAGCAGCTTGGGACAGGGTGACACAGATACGCAGTATTTT. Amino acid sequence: CASSLGQGDTDTQYF.